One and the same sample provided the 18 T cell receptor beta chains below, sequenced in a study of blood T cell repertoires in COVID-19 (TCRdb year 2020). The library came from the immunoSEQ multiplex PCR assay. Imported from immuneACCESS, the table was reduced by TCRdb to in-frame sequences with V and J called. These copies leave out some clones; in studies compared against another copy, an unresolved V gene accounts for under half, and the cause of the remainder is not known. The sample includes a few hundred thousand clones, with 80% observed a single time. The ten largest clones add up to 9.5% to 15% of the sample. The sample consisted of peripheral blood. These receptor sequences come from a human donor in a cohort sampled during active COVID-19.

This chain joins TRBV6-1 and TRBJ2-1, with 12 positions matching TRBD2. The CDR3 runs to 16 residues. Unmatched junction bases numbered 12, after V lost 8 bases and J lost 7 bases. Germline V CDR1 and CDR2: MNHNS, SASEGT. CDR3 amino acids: CASGEGGTSGLNEQFF. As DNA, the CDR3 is TGTGCCAGCGGGGAAGGGGGGACTAGCGGGTTGAATGAGCAGTTCTTC.

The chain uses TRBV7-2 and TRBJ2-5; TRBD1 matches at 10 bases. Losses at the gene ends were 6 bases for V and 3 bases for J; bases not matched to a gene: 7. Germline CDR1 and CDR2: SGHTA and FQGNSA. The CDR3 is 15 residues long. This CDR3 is CASSFWTGGKETQYF. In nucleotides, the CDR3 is TGTGCCAGCAGTTTTTGGACAGGGGGGAAAGAGACCCAGTACTTC.

CDR3 nucleotide sequence: TGTGCCACCAGTATCGGTATAAGATCTAGCACAGATACGCAGTATTTT. Translating it yields CATSIGIRSSTDTQYF. The genes are TRBV24-1 and TRBJ2-3; D is unresolved. The germline gives CDR1 KGHDR, CDR2 SFDVKD. The CDR3 totals 16 residues. Trimming shortened V by 6 bases and J by 0 bases, and 15 bases separated the two germline ends.

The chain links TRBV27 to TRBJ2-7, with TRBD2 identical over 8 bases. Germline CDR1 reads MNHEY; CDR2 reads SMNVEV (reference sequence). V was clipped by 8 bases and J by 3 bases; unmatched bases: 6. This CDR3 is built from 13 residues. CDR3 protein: CASGRGGDYEQYF. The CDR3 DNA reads TGTGCCAGCGGTCGGGGGGGGGACTACGAGCAGTACTTC.

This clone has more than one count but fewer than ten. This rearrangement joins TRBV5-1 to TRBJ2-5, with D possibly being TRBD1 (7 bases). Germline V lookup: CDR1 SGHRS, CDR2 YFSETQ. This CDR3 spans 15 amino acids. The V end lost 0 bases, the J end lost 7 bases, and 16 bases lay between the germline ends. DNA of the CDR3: TGCGCCAGCAGCTTGGTAGCCAGCCAGGGGGGGACCCAGTACTTC. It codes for CASSLVASQGGTQYF. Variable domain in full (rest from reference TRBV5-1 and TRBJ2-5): KAGVTQTPRYLIKTRGQQVTLSCSPISGHRSVSWYQQTPGQGLQFLFEYFSETQRNKGNFPGRFSGRQFSNSRSEMNVSTLELGDSALYLCASSLVASQGGTQYFGPGTRLLVL.

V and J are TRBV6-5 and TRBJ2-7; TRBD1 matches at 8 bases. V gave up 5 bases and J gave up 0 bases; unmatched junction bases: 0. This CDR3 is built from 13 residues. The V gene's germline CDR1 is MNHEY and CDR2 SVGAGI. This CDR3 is CASSQGASYEQYF. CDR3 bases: TGTGCCAGCAGTCAGGGGGCCTCCTACGAGCAGTACTTC.

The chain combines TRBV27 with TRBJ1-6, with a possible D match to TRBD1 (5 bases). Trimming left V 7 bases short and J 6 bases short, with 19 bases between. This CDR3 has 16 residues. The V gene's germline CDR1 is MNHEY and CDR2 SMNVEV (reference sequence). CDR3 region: CASTYSGSWGNSPLHF. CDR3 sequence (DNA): TGTGCCAGCACCTATTCAGGGTCCTGGGGTAATTCACCCCTCCACTTT.

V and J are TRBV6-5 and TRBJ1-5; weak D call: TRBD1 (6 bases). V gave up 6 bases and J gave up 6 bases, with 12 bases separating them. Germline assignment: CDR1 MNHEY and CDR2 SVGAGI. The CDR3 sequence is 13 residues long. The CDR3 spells CASSQGGAQPQHF. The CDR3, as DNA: TGTGCCAGCAGCCAAGGGGGGGCTCAGCCCCAGCATTTT.

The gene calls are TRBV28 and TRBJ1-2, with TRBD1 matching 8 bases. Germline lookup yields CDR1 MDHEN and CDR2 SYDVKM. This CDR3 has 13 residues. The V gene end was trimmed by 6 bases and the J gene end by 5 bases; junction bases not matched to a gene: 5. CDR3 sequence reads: CASSQDRAYGYTF. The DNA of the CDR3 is TGTGCCAGCAGCCAGGACAGGGCTTATGGCTACACCTTC.

The CDR3, as DNA: TGTGCCAGCAGCCGGTCGGCAGGTAGGGGCACTGAAGCTTTCTTT. Protein sequence: CASSRSAGRGTEAFF. The chain has TRBV3-1 (or the pseudogene TRBV3-2) and TRBJ1-1, with D maybe TRBD1 (5 bases). The CDR3 has 15 amino acids. The germline CDR1 and CDR2 sequences are LGHDT and YNNKEL (reference sequence). V was trimmed by 4 bases and J by 4 bases, leaving 16 bases between them.

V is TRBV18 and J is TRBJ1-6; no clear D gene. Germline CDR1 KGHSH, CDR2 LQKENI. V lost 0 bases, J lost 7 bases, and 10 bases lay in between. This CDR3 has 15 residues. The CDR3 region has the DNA TGTGCCAGCTCACCACCAAGTACAGACAATTCACCCCTCCACTTT. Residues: CASSPPSTDNSPLHF.

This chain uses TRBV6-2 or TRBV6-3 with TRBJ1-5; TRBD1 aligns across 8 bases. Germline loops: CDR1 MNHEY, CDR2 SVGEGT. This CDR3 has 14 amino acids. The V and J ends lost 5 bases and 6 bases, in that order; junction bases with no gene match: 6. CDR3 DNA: TGTGCCAGCAGTATCACAGGGGGGGGTCAGCCCCAGCATTTT. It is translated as CASSITGGGQPQHF.

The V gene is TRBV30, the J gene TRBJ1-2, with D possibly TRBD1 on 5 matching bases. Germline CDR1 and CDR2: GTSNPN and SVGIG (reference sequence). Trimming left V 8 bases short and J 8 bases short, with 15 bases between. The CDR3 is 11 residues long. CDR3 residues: CAHSRRGGYTF. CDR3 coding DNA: TGTGCCCATTCACGAAGGGGCGGCTACACCTTC.

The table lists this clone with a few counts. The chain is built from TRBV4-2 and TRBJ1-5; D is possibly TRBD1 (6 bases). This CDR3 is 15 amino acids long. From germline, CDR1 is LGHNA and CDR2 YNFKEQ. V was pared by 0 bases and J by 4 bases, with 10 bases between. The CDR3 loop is CASSQEGAGNQPQHF. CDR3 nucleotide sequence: TGTGCCAGCAGCCAAGAGGGGGCAGGAAATCAGCCCCAGCATTTT.

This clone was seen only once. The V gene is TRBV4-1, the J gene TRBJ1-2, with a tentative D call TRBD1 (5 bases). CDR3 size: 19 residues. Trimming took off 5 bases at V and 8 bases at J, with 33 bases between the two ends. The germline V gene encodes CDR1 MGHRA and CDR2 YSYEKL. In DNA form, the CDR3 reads TGCGCCAGCAGCTTCGTCTCCGGTGGACGGGGGTCTTCGCGGAGGGGCTACACCTTC. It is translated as CASSFVSGGRGSSRRGYTF.

The CDR3 coding sequence is TGTGCCAGCAGTTACTTCGACAGGTCCTATGGCTACACCTTC. Amino acid sequence: CASSYFDRSYGYTF. This chain joins TRBV6-2 or TRBV6-3 and TRBJ1-2, with D possibly being TRBD1 (6 bases). CDR1 and CDR2 (germline): MNHEY, SVGEGT. This CDR3 spans 14 amino acids. The ends were cut back, 1 base at V and 4 bases at J, with 10 bases in the middle.

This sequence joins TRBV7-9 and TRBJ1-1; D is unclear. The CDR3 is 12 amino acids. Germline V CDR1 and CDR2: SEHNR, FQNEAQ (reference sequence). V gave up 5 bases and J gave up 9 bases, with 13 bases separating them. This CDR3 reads CASSLQEGKAFF. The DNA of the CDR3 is TGTGCCAGCAGCCTTCAGGAGGGAAAAGCTTTCTTT.

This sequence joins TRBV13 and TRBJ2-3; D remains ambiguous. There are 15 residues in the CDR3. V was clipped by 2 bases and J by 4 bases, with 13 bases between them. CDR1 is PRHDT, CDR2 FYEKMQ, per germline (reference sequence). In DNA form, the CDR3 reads TGTGCCAGCAGCTTATCCCCCAGGTTCCCAGATACGCAGTATTTT. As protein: CASSLSPRFPDTQYF. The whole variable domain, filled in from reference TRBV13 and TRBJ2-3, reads AAGVIQSPRHLIKEKRETATLKCYPIPRHDTVYWYQQGPGQDPQFLISFYEKMQSDKGSIPDRFSAQQFSDYHSELNMSSLELGDSALYFCASSLSPRFPDTQYFGPGTRLTVL.